These 21 T cell receptor beta chains came from one sample sequenced in a study of shared clonotypes between healthy human individuals (dated by TCRdb to 2019 to 2021). Receptor amplification or capture employed the immunoSEQ multiplex PCR assay. In TCRdb, the immuneACCESS table is reduced to in-frame sequences with V and J assigned. These tables do not hold every clone; where another copy was compared, an unresolved V gene accounts for under half, and the others remain unexplained. In this sample the table shows 2 million to 2.5 million clones, just over 90% of which occur a single time. About 0.39% of the sample rests with the top ten. Sequenced material: naive CD4+ T cells from PBMCs. The meaning of the sample's cell subset or site label: CD45RA+ positively selected. Receptors originate from a man between 18 and 29 years old in good health. Some clones in this sample may be carry-over from other donors' samples.

The chain has TRBV4-1 and TRBJ2-1; D is possibly TRBD1 or TRBD2 (5 bases each). With 4 bases removed from V and 8 bases from J, the gap between germline ends came to 18 bases. CDR3 length equals 15 residues. The germline V gene encodes CDR1 MGHRA and CDR2 YSYEKL. CDR3 amino acids: CASSPGRLGLDEQFF. CDR3 DNA: TGCGCCAGCAGCCCGGGACGCTTAGGGTTGGATGAGCAGTTCTTC.

The chain recombines TRBV6-5 with TRBJ2-2; possible D gene TRBD2, 6 bases. Germline loops: CDR1 MNHEY, CDR2 SVGAGI. The ends were cut back, 8 bases at V and 6 bases at J, with 10 bases in the middle. CDR3 length: 12 amino acids. The chain's CDR3 is CASGRRAGELFF. DNA for the CDR3: TGTGCCAGCGGGAGGAGGGCCGGGGAGCTGTTTTTT.

The J gene is TRBJ1-1, the V gene TRBV19, with D possibly matching TRBD1 (6 bases). CDR3 length: 15 residues. Deletions cut 5 bases from V and 5 bases from J, with 18 bases between. Germline V gives CDR1 LNHDA, CDR2 SQIVND (reference sequence). The CDR3 sequence: CASSVARTGTTEAFF. The CDR3 DNA reads TGTGCCAGTAGTGTAGCACGTACAGGGACGACTGAAGCTTTCTTT.

The V call is TRBV6-1, the J call TRBJ1-1; 8 positions agree with TRBD1. The CDR3 is 15 amino acids. Germline V lookup: CDR1 MNHNS, CDR2 SASEGT. The ends lost 6 bases at V and 0 bases at J; junction bases unmatched: 6. CDR3 sequence (DNA): TGTGCCAGCAGCCGGACAGGGACATTGAACACTGAAGCTTTCTTT. It yields the protein CASSRTGTLNTEAFF.

V gene TRBV5-5 combines with J gene TRBJ1-4; unclear D gene. CDR1 is SGHKS, CDR2 YYEKEE, per germline (reference sequence). CDR3 length: 16 residues. Trimming took off 4 bases at V and 0 bases at J, with 13 bases between the two ends. In DNA form, the CDR3 reads TGTGCCAGCAGCCCCCCCAGAGTTGCAACTAATGAAAAACTGTTTTTT. It codes for CASSPPRVATNEKLFF. Drawing the rest from reference TRBV5-5 and TRBJ1-4, the complete variable domain is DAGVTQSPTHLIKTRGQQVTLRCSPISGHKSVSWYQQVLGQGPQFIFQYYEKEERGRGNFPDRFSARQFPNYSSELNVNALLLGDSALYLCASSPPRVATNEKLFFGSGTQLSVL.

The V call is TRBV4-2, the J call TRBJ1-1, with 8 bases matching TRBD1. Germline V lookup: CDR1 LGHNA, CDR2 YNFKEQ. There are 16 residues in the CDR3. Unmatched junction bases numbered 5, after V lost 1 base and J lost 1 base. The CDR3 DNA reads TGTGCCAGCAGCCAAGGGGCCGGGACAGGGAACACTGAAGCTTTCTTT. This translates into CASSQGAGTGNTEAFF.

The rearrangement links TRBV5-6 to TRBJ2-7; 8 bases are a match to TRBD2. This CDR3 has 17 amino acids. The germline V gene has CDR1 SGHDT and CDR2 YYEEEE. Trimming cost V 1 base and J 2 bases; bases outside gene matches: 11. The CDR3 spells CASSLTAGGIPPYEQYF. The CDR3 nucleotides read TGTGCCAGCAGCTTGACGGCGGGAGGTATTCCCCCCTACGAGCAGTACTTC.

This clone was detected once. V and J are TRBV10-3 and TRBJ2-4, with D perhaps assigned TRBD1 or TRBD2 (7 bases each). Germline V lookup: CDR1 ENHRY, CDR2 SYGVKD. The length of the CDR3 is 14 residues. Trimming pared 0 bases from V and 11 bases from J, leaving 14 bases between. The CDR3 sequence: CAISESQGGTVQYF. CDR3 DNA: TGTGCCATCAGTGAGTCTCAGGGGGGGACAGTTCAGTACTTC.

This clone appeared a single time. The sample carries other DNA sequences with the same CDR3. CDR3 region: CAISGTSGAYEQYF. CDR3 bases: TGTGCCATCAGCGGGACTAGCGGGGCCTACGAGCAGTACTTC. The chain recombines TRBV10-3 with TRBJ2-7, with 13 bases fitting TRBD2. V lost 6 bases, J lost 2 bases, and 1 base stayed unmatched. Per the germline V gene, CDR1 is ENHRY and CDR2 is SYGVKD. This CDR3 spans 14 amino acids.

This clone was seen just once. The chain is built from TRBV4-1 and TRBJ1-1; no definite D call. V was trimmed by 4 bases and J by 6 bases, leaving 9 bases between them. Germline V CDR1 and CDR2: MGHRA, YSYEKL. CDR3 size: 12 residues. DNA for the CDR3: TGCGCCAGCAGCCTCGTTGGGGCTGAAGCTTTCTTT. Protein: CASSLVGAEAFF.

This chain connects TRBV7-3 to TRBJ1-5; maybe TRBD1 (5 bases). There are 17 residues in the CDR3. The V gene lost 5 bases and the J gene lost 0 bases, with 17 bases spanning the gap. Germline V gene sequence: CDR1 SGHTA, CDR2 FQGTGA. CDR3 loop: CASSTPGSSGSNQPQHF. In DNA form, the CDR3 reads TGTGCCAGCAGCACCCCAGGGAGTTCGGGTAGCAATCAGCCCCAGCATTTT. The variable domain in full, completed from reference TRBV7-3 and TRBJ1-5, reads GAGVSQTPSNKVTEKGKYVELRCDPISGHTALYWYRQSLGQGPEFLIYFQGTGAADDSGLPNDRFFAVRPEGSVSTLKIQRTERGDSAVYLCASSTPGSSGSNQPQHFGDGTRLSIL.

The chain uses TRBV15 and TRBJ1-5; D is ambiguous. The CDR3 is 18 residues long. Germline V gene sequence: CDR1 LNHNV, CDR2 YYDKDF (reference sequence). Trimming took 4 bases from V and 0 from J, leaving 19 bases between them. CDR3 amino acids: CATSKHVTLPYSNQPQHF. In nucleotides, the CDR3 is TGTGCCACCAGCAAGCATGTAACCCTCCCCTATAGCAATCAGCCCCAGCATTTT.

V gene TRBV19 combines with J gene TRBJ2-1; D is unclear. Germline assignment: CDR1 LNHDA and CDR2 SQIVND (reference sequence). V lost 3 bases to trimming and J lost 7 bases, with 19 bases between them. CDR3 length: 16 amino acids. The CDR3 sequence is CASSMIPGSKVNEQFF. As DNA, the CDR3 is TGTGCCAGTAGTATGATTCCCGGCAGTAAGGTGAATGAGCAGTTCTTC.

CDR3 in DNA: TGTGCCAGCAGCAATGCCTTTGGGGATACGCAGTATTTT. It translates to CASSNAFGDTQYF. V gene TRBV5-4 combines with J gene TRBJ2-3, with D unresolved. Trimming pared 4 bases from V and 6 bases from J, leaving 12 bases between. The CDR3 covers 13 residues. CDR1 SGHNT and CDR2 YYREEE come from the germline V gene (reference sequence).

The chain combines TRBV5-1 with TRBJ2-3; TRBD1 agrees at 7 bases. V was clipped by 3 bases and J by 4 bases; unmatched bases: 8. The CDR3 loop spans 15 amino acids. CDR1 and CDR2 from the germline V gene are SGHRS and YFSETQ. The chain's CDR3 is CASSSGTVVADTQYF. Written as DNA, the CDR3 is TGCGCCAGCAGCTCTGGGACAGTGGTCGCAGATACGCAGTATTTT.

The table lists this clone with a count of one. This chain connects TRBV28 to TRBJ2-7; 7 nucleotides agree with TRBD2. The CDR3 covers 16 residues. V gave up 4 bases and J gave up 2 bases; unmatched junction bases: 11. Per the germline V gene, CDR1 is MDHEN and CDR2 is SYDVKM. CDR3 DNA: TGTGCCAGCAGTTCCATTGCGCGGGGGTTGGCCTACGAGCAGTACTTC. This sequence encodes CASSSIARGLAYEQYF.

V and J are TRBV5-6 and TRBJ2-1, with 7 bases that match TRBD2. This CDR3 has 15 residues. Germline trimming cut 2 bases from V and 7 bases from J; bases unmatched to any gene: 9. CDR1 SGHDT and CDR2 YYEEEE come from the germline V gene. CDR3 sequence: CASSFYGGGRNEQFF. The DNA for the CDR3 is TGTGCCAGCAGCTTTTATGGGGGAGGGAGAAATGAGCAGTTCTTC.

The CDR3 loop is CASSLYDREDRGYTF. In nucleotides, the CDR3 is TGTGCCAGCAGCTTGTATGACAGGGAGGATCGTGGCTACACCTTC. The chain recombines TRBV5-6 with TRBJ1-2; 7 bases agree with TRBD1. This CDR3 region has 15 residues. Looked up from germline, CDR1 is SGHDT and CDR2 is YYEEEE. Trimming at V came to 1 base and at J to 7 bases, leaving 10 bases not matched to a gene.

J is TRBJ2-7 and V is TRBV5-1, with 16 bases aligning to TRBD2. CDR1 is SGHRS and CDR2 is YFSETQ in the germline V gene. CDR3 length: 18 residues. V lost 4 bases to trimming and J lost 4 bases; unmatched junction nucleotides: 11. DNA of the CDR3: TGCGCCAGCAGCCCCGGGACTAGCGGGAGGGCCGGTGGGTACGAGCAGTACTTC. This sequence encodes CASSPGTSGRAGGYEQYF.

The genes are TRBV5-4 and TRBJ2-7, with 8 bases aligning to TRBD2. The germline V gene has CDR1 SGHNT and CDR2 YYREEE (reference sequence). V lost 3 bases and J lost 3; bases outside the gene matches: 5. The CDR3 is made up of 14 amino acids. CDR3 sequence reads: CASSSRGTSYEQYF. CDR3 bases: TGTGCCAGCAGCTCGAGGGGGACTAGCTACGAGCAGTACTTC.

V and J are TRBV27 and TRBJ2-1; TRBD2 agrees at 8 bases. The CDR3 runs 15 residues. Looked up from germline, CDR1 is MNHEY and CDR2 is SMNVEV (reference sequence). V gave up 3 bases and J gave up 4 bases; unmatched junction bases: 5. The DNA of the CDR3 is TGTGCCAGCAGTTTTAACCGGGAGGGGTACAATGAGCAGTTCTTC. It codes for CASSFNREGYNEQFF.